This passage covers 18 T cell receptor beta chains from one sample sequenced in a study of blood T cell repertoires in COVID-19. Method: immunoSEQ multiplex PCR; TCRdb's copy keeps in-frame clones and lacks some. The sample lists roughly 250,000 clones, around 85% occurring once. The sample taken for sequencing was peripheral blood. These receptors all stem from a woman aged 60-75 years with active or convalescent COVID-19.

V is TRBV19 and J is TRBJ1-6; D is perhaps TRBD1 (6 bases). The germline CDR1 and CDR2 sequences are LNHDA and SQIVND (reference sequence). Trimming removed 4 bases from V and 6 bases from J, with 16 bases in between. CDR3 length: 16 residues. This CDR3 is CASSTTGKGGNSPLHF. The CDR3 DNA follows: TGTGCCAGTAGTACAACAGGGAAAGGGGGTAATTCACCCCTCCACTTT.

The chain combines TRBV6-5 with TRBJ1-1, with TRBD1 matching 10 bases. Germline V gene data show CDR1 as MNHEY and CDR2 as SVGAGI. The CDR3 loop spans 13 amino acids. V lost 5 bases to trimming and J lost 10 bases; unmatched junction nucleotides: 7. The chain's CDR3 is CASSLTGGAGAFF. In DNA, the CDR3 is TGTGCCAGCAGTCTGACAGGGGGCGCCGGAGCTTTCTTT.

CDR3 bases: TGTGCAAGTACAGGGACGGGGAGCTATGGCTACACCTTC. It encodes CASTGTGSYGYTF. The rearrangement uses TRBV30 and TRBJ1-2; possible D gene TRBD1, 6 bases. This CDR3 comprises 13 residues. Germline lookup yields CDR1 GTSNPN and CDR2 SVGIG (reference sequence).

The rearrangement uses TRBV2 and TRBJ1-1, with 8 bases lining up with TRBD1. The CDR3 runs 14 residues. The germline V gene encodes CDR1 SNHLY and CDR2 FYNNEI. After removal of 7 bases from V and 3 bases from J, the junction contained 7 bases not matched to a gene. The CDR3 DNA follows: TGTGCCAGCACCCAGACAGGGGCTGACACTGAAGCTTTCTTT. It translates to CASTQTGADTEAFF.

This chain connects TRBV10-2 to TRBJ1-1; D remains unclear. The CDR3 is made up of 14 amino acids. V lost 4 bases to trimming and J lost 0 bases, with 9 bases between them. Germline assignment: CDR1 WSHSY and CDR2 SAAADI. The CDR3 DNA is TGCGCCAGCAGTGTCGGGGTCATGAACACTGAAGCTTTCTTT. It encodes CASSVGVMNTEAFF.

This clone turned up a few times. V gene TRBV5-5 combines with J gene TRBJ1-5; perhaps TRBD1 as D (5 bases). The V end lost 4 bases, the J end lost 1 base, and 24 bases lay between the germline ends. The CDR3 runs 19 residues. Germline CDR1 and CDR2: SGHKS and YYEKEE (reference sequence). The CDR3 reads CASSPGGGTFLASNQPQHF. CDR3 DNA: TGTGCCAGCAGCCCTGGTGGGGGGACCTTCTTGGCGAGCAATCAGCCCCAGCATTTT.

The V call is TRBV19, the J call TRBJ1-2, with 7 bases fitting TRBD1. This CDR3 is built from 14 residues. Germline-derived CDR1 and CDR2 are LNHDA and SQIVND (reference sequence). J gave up 4 bases and V 4 bases, and 6 bases lay outside the gene matches. The CDR3 reads CASSRSGTAYGYTF. The CDR3 DNA reads TGTGCCAGTAGTAGATCCGGGACAGCCTATGGCTACACCTTC. The full variable domain, completed using reference TRBV19 and TRBJ1-2, is DGGITQSPKYLFRKEGQNVTLSCEQNLNHDAMYWYRQDPGQGLRLIYYSQIVNDFQKGDIAEGYSVSREKKESFPLTVTSAQKNPTAFYLCASSRSGTAYGYTFGSGTRLTVV.

The chain is built from TRBV19 and TRBJ2-4; 7 bases fit TRBD2. Germline V CDR1 and CDR2: LNHDA, SQIVND (reference sequence). V gave up 3 bases and J gave up 6 bases; unmatched junction bases: 8. The CDR3 is 15 amino acids. As DNA, the CDR3 is TGTGCCAGTAGTATGGGGAGGGGCCCGGGAAACATTCAGTACTTC. This encodes CASSMGRGPGNIQYF.

The chain couples TRBV10-2 to TRBJ2-5; 8 positions agree with TRBD2. Unmatched junction bases numbered 7, after V lost 9 bases and J lost 4 bases. CDR1 WSHSY and CDR2 SAAADI come from the germline V gene. This CDR3 is 13 amino acids long. Written as DNA, the CDR3 is TGCGCCAGTAGGCGGGGGGCTGGAGAGACCCAGTACTTC. Its protein is CASRRGAGETQYF.

This clone was seen a single time. The chain is built from TRBV28 and TRBJ1-5; weak D call: TRBD1 (5 bases). Germline V lookup: CDR1 MDHEN, CDR2 SYDVKM. Trimming took 10 bases from V and 5 from J, leaving 9 bases between them. This CDR3 contains 11 residues. The DNA of the CDR3 is TGTGCCACCCAGGGTTATCAGCCCCAGCATTTT. This translates into CATQGYQPQHF.

V is TRBV28 and J is TRBJ1-1; D gene ambiguous. The V end was cut by 2 bases, the J end by 1 base, with 5 bases between. From germline, CDR1 is MDHEN and CDR2 SYDVKM. The CDR3 is 13 residues long. For the CDR3, the DNA is TGTGCCAGCAGTTTAACAAGGAACACTGAAGCTTTCTTT. Translation gives CASSLTRNTEAFF.

This chain connects TRBV6-5 to TRBJ1-1, with 9 bases matching TRBD1. This CDR3 contains 15 residues. The J segment lost 4 bases and the V segment lost 6 bases, leaving 9 bases of the junction unmatched. The germline gives CDR1 MNHEY, CDR2 SVGAGI. The CDR3 DNA reads as TGTGCCAGCAGGGGGACAGGGACGATGGGCACTGAAGCTTTCTTT. As protein: CASRGTGTMGTEAFF.

The gene calls are TRBV6-5 and TRBJ2-3; TRBD2 matches 8 bases. The germline gives CDR1 MNHEY, CDR2 SVGAGI. The CDR3 length is 14 residues. V shed 6 bases, J shed 0 bases, and the junction held 2 bases outside the gene matches. CDR3 bases: TGTGCCAGCAGGGGACTAGTGAGCACAGATACGCAGTATTTT. It is translated as CASRGLVSTDTQYF.

As concerns this clone: Other DNA sequences in this sample translate to the same CDR3. CDR3 amino acids: CASSVGGTSSYEQYF. CDR3 in DNA: TGTGCCAGCAGCGTAGGTGGGACTAGCTCCTACGAGCAGTACTTC. The chain couples TRBV9 to TRBJ2-7, with 8 bases matching TRBD2. The CDR3 loop spans 15 amino acids. The germline V gene has CDR1 SGDLS and CDR2 YYNGEE. The V segment lost 0 bases and the J segment 0 bases; nucleotides outside the gene matches: 2.

The chain is built from TRBV3-1 (or the pseudogene TRBV3-2) and TRBJ2-2; 9 bases are shared with TRBD2. V gave up 8 bases and J gave up 3 bases; unmatched junction bases: 7. Germline V gene data show CDR1 as LGHDT and CDR2 as YNNKEL (reference sequence). This CDR3 has 15 residues. In nucleotides, the CDR3 is TGTGCCAGCCGCGGGCGGGAGGGGTACACCGGGGAGCTGTTTTTT. It encodes CASRGREGYTGELFF.

The V gene is TRBV12-3 or TRBV12-4, the J gene TRBJ1-2, with TRBD1 matching 8 bases. V shed 6 bases, J shed 5 bases, and the junction held 5 bases outside the gene matches. CDR3 size: 13 residues. CDR3 in amino acids: CASSQQGGYGYTF. The CDR3 DNA sequence: TGTGCCAGCAGCCAACAGGGGGGGTATGGCTACACCTTC.

The chain has TRBV6-5 and TRBJ2-1; 10 bases align to TRBD2. J was trimmed by 7 bases and V by 7 bases; bases with no gene match: 7. The CDR3 has 14 residues. Germline V gives CDR1 MNHEY, CDR2 SVGAGI. For the CDR3, the DNA is TGTGCCAGCATAGCGGGAGGCCAGGGTAATGAGCAGTTCTTC. It translates to CASIAGGQGNEQFF.

V is TRBV5-5 and J is TRBJ1-6; D is possibly TRBD1 (5 bases). The CDR3 covers 19 residues. V shed 0 bases and J shed 0 bases, with 16 bases lying between them. Per germline, CDR1 SGHKS and CDR2 YYEKEE (reference sequence). CDR3 in DNA: TGTGCCAGCAGCTTGGACCCCGGGGGGTCGGCCTCCTATAATTCACCCCTCCACTTT. Amino acids: CASSLDPGGSASYNSPLHF.